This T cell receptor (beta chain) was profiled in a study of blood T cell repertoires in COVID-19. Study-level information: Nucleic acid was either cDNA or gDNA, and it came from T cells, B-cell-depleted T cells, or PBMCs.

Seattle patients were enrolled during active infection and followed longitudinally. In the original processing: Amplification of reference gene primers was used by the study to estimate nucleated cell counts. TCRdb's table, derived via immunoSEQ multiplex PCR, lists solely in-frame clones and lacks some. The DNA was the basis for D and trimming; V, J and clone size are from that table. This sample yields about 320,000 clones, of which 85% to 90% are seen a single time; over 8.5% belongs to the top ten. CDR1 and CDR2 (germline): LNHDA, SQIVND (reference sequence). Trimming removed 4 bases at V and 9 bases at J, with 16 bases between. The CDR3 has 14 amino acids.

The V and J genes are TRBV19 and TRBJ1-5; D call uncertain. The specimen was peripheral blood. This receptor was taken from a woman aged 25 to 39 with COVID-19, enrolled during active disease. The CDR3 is CASSKWEEPGPQHF. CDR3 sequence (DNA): TGTGCCAGTAGTAAGTGGGAGGAGCCAGGGCCCCAGCATTTT.